This T cell receptor (beta chain) was identified in a study of blood T cell repertoires in COVID-19. Authors' data handling: Counts of nucleated cells, estimated from reference gene primer amplification, were obtained. Sequencing used immunoSEQ multiplex PCR; TCRdb keeps in-frame clones, though not all of them. Clone size and the V and J calls come from that table; the DNA yielded D and trimming. The sample lists 95,000 to 110,000 clones, around 90% seen once, with approximately 3.5% in the top ten. Sequenced: peripheral blood. The receptor's source is a woman in her fifties or sixties with acute or convalescent COVID-19.

CDR3 bases: TGTGCCAGCAGCCAGGGCAGGCCTTCCTACGAGCAGTACTTC. It specifies CASSQGRPSYEQYF. The J gene is TRBJ2-7, the V gene TRBV25-1; tentative D call: TRBD1 (5 bases). Germline CDR1 reads MGHDK; CDR2 reads SYGVNS. CDR3 length equals 14 residues. V was trimmed by 6 bases and J by 1 base, leaving 13 bases between them.